Shown below are 31 T cell receptor beta chains from a single sample sequenced in a study of cytomegalovirus exposure and HLA in healthy donors. This PCR relied on a set of 60 Vbeta primers and 13 Jbeta primers. Clones were read by immunoSEQ multiplex PCR, and TCRdb kept only the in-frame ones, dropping some. The table lists 60,000 to 65,000 clones, less than 75% of them singletons. The sequenced material came from PBMCs. The origin of the receptors is a man aged 50-60 years in good health and CMV-seropositive.

The rearrangement joins TRBV2 to TRBJ1-5; perhaps TRBD1 as D (5 bases). The V gene's germline CDR1 is SNHLY and CDR2 FYNNEI. There are 15 residues in the CDR3. Deletions cut 6 bases from V and 1 base from J, with 13 bases between. The CDR3 here is CASRQGSLSNQPQHF. In DNA, the CDR3 is TGTGCCAGCAGGCAGGGTAGTTTGAGCAATCAGCCCCAGCATTTT.

This sequence joins TRBV4-1 and TRBJ2-2; D not resolved. The CDR3 sequence is 14 residues long. CDR1 is MGHRA and CDR2 is YSYEKL in the germline V gene. V lost 2 bases to trimming and J lost 1 base, with 5 bases between them. The CDR3 nucleotides read TGCGCCAGCAGCCAATTCCAGAACACCGGGGAGCTGTTTTTT. It encodes CASSQFQNTGELFF.

This chain uses TRBV27 with TRBJ2-7; TRBD2 matches 12 bases. The CDR3 is made up of 15 amino acids. J gave up 4 bases and V 5 bases, and 6 bases lay outside the gene matches. Germline V gene data show CDR1 as MNHEY and CDR2 as SMNVEV (reference sequence). The DNA of the CDR3 is TGTGCCAGCAGTCTCCTTGGGACTAGCGGGTACGAGCAGTACTTC. Translated, it gives CASSLLGTSGYEQYF.

V usage is TRBV13 and J usage is TRBJ1-2; D remains ambiguous. CDR1 PRHDT and CDR2 FYEKMQ come from the germline V gene (reference sequence). This CDR3 comprises 15 residues. The germline V and J ends were trimmed by 0 bases and 7 bases, with 15 bases remaining between them. CDR3 nucleotides: TGTGCCAGCAGCTTAGGGACTCCCGTGTCTCTTGGCTACACCTTC. Protein sequence: CASSLGTPVSLGYTF. Combining the CDR3 with reference TRBV13 and TRBJ1-2 gives the whole variable domain AAGVIQSPRHLIKEKRETATLKCYPIPRHDTVYWYQQGPGQDPQFLISFYEKMQSDKGSIPDRFSAQQFSDYHSELNMSSLELGDSALYFCASSLGTPVSLGYTFGSGTRLTVV.

The chain recombines TRBV11-2 with TRBJ1-6; possibly TRBD1 for D (6 bases). The germline V gene encodes CDR1 SGHAT and CDR2 FQNNGV. The CDR3 is 14 amino acids. V gave up 5 bases and J gave up 7 bases, with 12 bases separating them. CDR3 bases: TGTGCCAGCAGCCTCGGGAGGGGGAATTCACCCCTCCACTTT. Its translation is CASSLGRGNSPLHF.

V and J are TRBV27 and TRBJ2-1; 10 bases fit TRBD2. The CDR3 contains 15 residues. Germline V lookup: CDR1 MNHEY, CDR2 SMNVEV (reference sequence). The V and J ends lost 2 bases and 9 bases, in that order; junction bases with no gene match: 7. CDR3 bases: TGTGCCAGCAGTTTACTAGCGGGAGTATCAAGTGAGCAGTTCTTC. Protein: CASSLLAGVSSEQFF.

This clone has just one count. The CDR3 coding sequence is TGTGCCAGCAGCCTCGGGGGAACTGGCTACACCTTC. Translation: CASSLGGTGYTF. This chain connects TRBV5-5 to TRBJ1-2; D is possibly TRBD1 (5 bases). V was cut by 4 bases and J by 7 bases, with 11 bases left in between. This CDR3 region has 12 residues. Germline V gives CDR1 SGHKS, CDR2 YYEKEE (reference sequence).

This chain uses TRBV4-2 with TRBJ2-1, with 8 nucleotides matching TRBD1. CDR1 LGHNA and CDR2 YNFKEQ come from the germline V gene. This CDR3 contains 14 residues. V shed 0 bases, J shed 10 bases, and the junction held 5 bases outside the gene matches. CDR3 protein: CASSQETRDREQFF. The CDR3 DNA reads as TGTGCCAGCAGCCAAGAAACCAGGGACAGGGAGCAGTTCTTC.

A few counts support this clone. This rearrangement joins TRBV5-1 to TRBJ2-1, with 9 bases identical to TRBD1. The CDR3 extends over 14 amino acids. Per germline, CDR1 SGHRS and CDR2 YFSETQ. J lost 7 bases, V lost 7 bases, and 9 bases had no gene match. As DNA, the CDR3 is TGCGCCAGCGCCAAGGGACAGGGTTTGAATGAGCAGTTCTTC. Amino acid sequence: CASAKGQGLNEQFF. The full variable domain, its missing parts supplied by reference TRBV5-1 and TRBJ2-1, is KAGVTQTPRYLIKTRGQQVTLSCSPISGHRSVSWYQQTPGQGLQFLFEYFSETQRNKGNFPGRFSGRQFSNSRSEMNVSTLELGDSALYLCASAKGQGLNEQFFGPGTRLTVL.

The chain uses TRBV7-8 and TRBJ2-5; D may be TRBD2 (6 bases). CDR3 length: 17 amino acids. Trimming removed 0 bases from V and 5 bases from J, with 19 bases in between. The germline V gene has CDR1 SGHVS and CDR2 FQNEAQ. CDR3 sequence reads: CASSLARPRGGGETQYF. As DNA, the CDR3 is TGTGCCAGCAGCTTAGCCCGCCCCCGGGGCGGAGGGGAGACCCAGTACTTC.

This rearrangement joins TRBV6-1 to TRBJ2-7, with TRBD2 matching over 8 bases. Trimming cost V 6 bases and J 2 bases; bases outside gene matches: 3. From germline, CDR1 is MNHNS and CDR2 SASEGT. This CDR3 region has 13 residues. In nucleotides, the CDR3 is TGTGCCAGCAGACGGGGACTAGCCTACGAGCAGTACTTC. This codes for CASRRGLAYEQYF.

J is TRBJ2-7 and V is TRBV6-1; TRBD2 matches 11 bases. The CDR3 has 14 residues. Germline values: CDR1 MNHNS, CDR2 SASEGT. The trim removed 7 bases at V and 7 bases at J, leaving 9 bases unmatched. CDR3: CASINSGGAREQYF. The CDR3 DNA sequence: TGTGCCAGCATTAATAGCGGGGGGGCCAGGGAGCAGTACTTC.

The J gene is TRBJ2-1, the V gene TRBV5-3, with D unresolved. TRBV5-3 is known as an ORF, though its function is uncertain. The CDR3 is 16 amino acids. Trimming shortened V by 1 base and J by 0 bases, and 11 bases separated the two germline ends. The DNA for the CDR3 is TGTGCCAGAAGCTTGCCCCAACATCTCTCCTACAATGAGCAGTTCTTC. Its translation: CARSLPQHLSYNEQFF.

This chain connects TRBV5-6 to TRBJ2-3; 16 nucleotides line up with TRBD2. Trimming took 4 bases from V and 5 from J; bases not matched to a gene: 7. Germline CDR1 SGHDT, CDR2 YYEEEE. This CDR3 is built from 17 residues. The CDR3 loop reads CASSRGLAGGVGDTQYF. For the CDR3, the DNA is TGTGCCAGCAGCCGGGGACTAGCGGGAGGGGTTGGAGATACGCAGTATTTT.

This rearrangement joins TRBV10-1 to TRBJ2-3; D gene uncertain. Germline V gene sequence: CDR1 WNHNN, CDR2 SYGVQD (reference sequence). The CDR3 runs to 12 residues. V was pared by 5 bases and J by 0 bases, with 3 bases between. The CDR3 DNA follows: TGCGCCAGCAGTAGCAGCACAGATACGCAGTATTTT. It yields the protein CASSSSTDTQYF.

This clone was observed a handful of times. The V and J genes are TRBV7-6 and TRBJ1-2; a possible D gene is TRBD1 (5 bases). Per germline, CDR1 SGHVS and CDR2 FNYEAQ. The CDR3 loop spans 15 amino acids. V lost 5 bases and J lost 6, with 19 bases in between. CDR3 DNA: TGTGCCAGCAGCCCAGGGTCCTCCATAGGGGATGGCTACACCTTC. Translation gives CASSPGSSIGDGYTF.

V and J are TRBV30 and TRBJ2-5, with D unresolved. The J call may be incorrect, as the DNA end agrees better with TRBJ2-7. This CDR3 spans 12 amino acids. Per germline, CDR1 GTSNPN and CDR2 SVGIG (reference sequence). CDR3 amino acids: CAWSVGPYEQYF. The CDR3 DNA sequence: TGTGCCTGGAGTGTTGGTCCCTACGAGCAGTACTTC.

This sequence joins TRBV19 and TRBJ1-3; 10 positions match TRBD1. The V gene end was trimmed by 6 bases and the J gene end by 2 bases; junction bases not matched to a gene: 7. This CDR3 comprises 16 residues. Germline-derived CDR1 and CDR2 are LNHDA and SQIVND (reference sequence). CDR3 bases: TGTGCCAGTAGGACAGGGGGCGGCGTAACTGGAAACACCATATATTTT. Its protein product is CASRTGGGVTGNTIYF.

The V gene is TRBV10-1, the J gene TRBJ2-3; TRBD2 matches at 11 bases. Germline CDR1 reads WNHNN; CDR2 reads SYGVQD (reference sequence). The CDR3 is made up of 15 amino acids. With 5 bases clipped from V and 0 bases from J, the junction kept 1 base outside the gene matches. CDR3 protein: CASSRTSGSTDTQYF. As DNA, the CDR3 is TGCGCCAGCAGTCGGACTAGCGGGAGCACAGATACGCAGTATTTT.

This clone was detected once. The chain recombines TRBV5-1 with TRBJ2-3, with D possibly being TRBD1 (6 bases). Trimming removed 2 bases at V and 0 bases at J, with 13 bases between. The CDR3 length is 16 residues. Germline V gene lookup returns CDR1 SGHRS and CDR2 YFSETQ. The DNA of the CDR3 is TGCGCCAGCAGCTTAGAACAGGGTACGAGCACAGATACGCAGTATTTT. It translates to CASSLEQGTSTDTQYF.

The V call is TRBV7-6, the J call TRBJ2-1, with 12 bases aligning to TRBD2. This CDR3 comprises 18 residues. Germline CDR1 and CDR2: SGHVS and FNYEAQ. The V gene end was trimmed by 1 base and the J gene end by 5 bases; junction bases not matched to a gene: 9. This CDR3 is CASSLVASTSGGHNEQFF. Written as DNA, the CDR3 is TGTGCCAGCAGCTTAGTGGCCTCAACTAGCGGGGGGCACAATGAGCAGTTCTTC.

The chain joins TRBV19 to TRBJ1-5; D remains unclear. The germline gives CDR1 LNHDA, CDR2 SQIVND (reference sequence). This CDR3 region has 15 residues. Trimming stripped 6 bases from V and 0 bases from J, with 12 bases between. CDR3 sequence: CASRTDWYSNQPQHF. The CDR3 region has the DNA TGTGCCAGTAGGACCGACTGGTATAGCAATCAGCCCCAGCATTTT.

The chain couples TRBV9 to TRBJ2-7, with 8 bases matching TRBD1. The CDR3 is 15 amino acids. CDR1 SGDLS and CDR2 YYNGEE come from the germline V gene. V shed 5 bases, J shed 1 base, and the junction held 8 bases outside the gene matches. CDR3 protein: CASSPTGGPSYEQYF. The CDR3 DNA sequence: TGTGCCAGCAGTCCAACAGGGGGTCCTTCCTACGAGCAGTACTTC.

This chain links TRBV28 with TRBJ2-2; D not resolved. CDR1 and CDR2 from the germline V gene are MDHEN and SYDVKM. The CDR3 contains 16 residues. Trimming took off 6 bases at V and 0 bases at J, with 14 bases between the two ends. The CDR3 region has the DNA TGTGCCAGCAGGACTCGTTTGAGGCCGAACACCGGGGAGCTGTTTTTT. Protein product: CASRTRLRPNTGELFF.

This clone came up a few times. This sequence joins TRBV30 and TRBJ2-5; D is possibly TRBD2 (6 bases). CDR3 length equals 13 residues. Trimming took off 7 bases at V and 2 bases at J, with 14 bases between the two ends. Germline V CDR1 and CDR2: GTSNPN, SVGIG (reference sequence). The CDR3 sequence is CAFTLAVQETQYF. The CDR3 DNA is TGTGCCTTCACTTTAGCGGTACAAGAGACCCAGTACTTC.

The chain recombines TRBV14 with TRBJ2-5; D not resolved. The CDR3 is 13 residues long. The germline gives CDR1 SGHDN, CDR2 FVKESK. V shed 5 bases and J shed 9 bases, with 16 bases lying between them. The CDR3 DNA follows: TGTGCCAGCAGCATTGATCCCCGAGCCCCCCAGTACTTC. It yields the protein CASSIDPRAPQYF.

The chain joins TRBV7-8 to TRBJ1-6, with TRBD1 identical over 8 bases. The CDR3 consists of 17 residues. Germline CDR1 reads SGHVS; CDR2 reads FQNEAQ. Trimming at V came to 5 bases and at J to 9 bases, leaving 15 bases not matched to a gene. The CDR3 is CASSVIPGGDLGSPLHF. In DNA form, the CDR3 reads TGTGCCAGCAGCGTGATCCCAGGGGGCGATTTGGGTTCACCCCTCCACTTT.

This rearrangement joins TRBV10-3 to TRBJ1-1, with 7 positions matching TRBD1. The CDR3 is 13 amino acids. The trim removed 10 bases at V and 6 bases at J, leaving 11 bases unmatched. The germline CDR1 and CDR2 sequences are ENHRY and SYGVKD. CDR3 bases: TGTGCCACCCAAGGGACAGCCCAGTCTGAAGCTTTCTTT. Residues: CATQGTAQSEAFF.

V gene TRBV5-1 combines with J gene TRBJ2-7, with 8 bases aligning to TRBD1. The CDR3 sequence is 15 residues long. Germline CDR1 SGHRS, CDR2 YFSETQ. V was clipped by 2 bases and J by 2 bases; unmatched bases: 6. The CDR3 sequence: CASSLTGGGPYEQYF. CDR3 bases: TGCGCCAGCAGCTTAACAGGGGGAGGACCCTACGAGCAGTACTTC.

V usage is TRBV25-1 and J usage is TRBJ1-1; D unresolved. Per the germline V gene, CDR1 is MGHDK and CDR2 is SYGVNS. V lost 4 bases and J 5 bases, leaving 5 bases between the germline ends. This CDR3 is 11 amino acids long. CDR3 coding DNA: TGTGCCAGCAGTGTGTCTACTGAAGCTTTCTTT. Translated: CASSVSTEAFF. The variable domain in full, completed from reference TRBV25-1 and TRBJ1-1, reads EADIYQTPRYLVIGTGKKITLECSQTMGHDKMYWYQQDPGMELHLIHYSYGVNSTEKGDLSSESTVSRIRTEHFPLTLESARPSHTSQYLCASSVSTEAFFGQGTRLTVV.

A few counts support this clone. This chain uses TRBV30 with TRBJ1-6, with D unresolved. This CDR3 region has 10 residues. Germline assignment: CDR1 GTSNPN and CDR2 SVGIG (reference sequence). Trimming stripped 4 bases from V and 15 bases from J, with 10 bases between. CDR3 amino acids: CAWKGGRLHF. The DNA for the CDR3 is TGTGCCTGGAAGGGAGGGCGCCTCCACTTT.